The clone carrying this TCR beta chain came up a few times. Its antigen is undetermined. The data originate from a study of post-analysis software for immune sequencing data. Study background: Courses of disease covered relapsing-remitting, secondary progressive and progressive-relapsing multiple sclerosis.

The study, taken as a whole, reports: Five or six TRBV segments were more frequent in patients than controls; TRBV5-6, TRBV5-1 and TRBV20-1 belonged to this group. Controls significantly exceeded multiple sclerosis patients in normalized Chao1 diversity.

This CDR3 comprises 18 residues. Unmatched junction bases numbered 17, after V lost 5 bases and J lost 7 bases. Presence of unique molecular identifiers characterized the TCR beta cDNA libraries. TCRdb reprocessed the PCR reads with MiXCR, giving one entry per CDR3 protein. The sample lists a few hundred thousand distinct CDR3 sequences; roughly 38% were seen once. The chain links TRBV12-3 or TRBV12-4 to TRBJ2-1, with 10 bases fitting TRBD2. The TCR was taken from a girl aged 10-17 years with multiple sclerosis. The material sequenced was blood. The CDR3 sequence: CASSGRASGGPLWNEQFF. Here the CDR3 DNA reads TGTGCCAGCAGTGGCCGGGCTAGCGGGGGCCCCCTTTGGAATGAGCAGTTCTTC.